Reported below is one T cell receptor (beta chain). The antigen it recognizes is unknown. There are no base qualities to consult, and no much larger clone falls within one base. Library prep was done by the immunoSEQ multiplex PCR assay. A mixture of 60 forward primers for TCR Vbeta segments and 13 reverse primers for TCR Jbeta segments was used in the multiplex PCR. A multiplex PCR assay on genomic DNA amplified the CDR3 region of rearranged TCR beta genes. The Illumina HiSeq System was used to sequence the amplified TCR beta libraries as 87-base-pair reads. The source study handled its data this way. A later analysis counted about 76 million unique TCR beta chains across the 650 to 700 repertoires, and some 11 million of these chains were shared by at least two donors. Raw reads were error-corrected and collapsed into unique sequences by a nearest-neighbor algorithm in which closely related sequences were merged to remove PCR and sequencing errors. CDR3 sequences were aligned to IMGT reference sequences to assign V, D and J gene segments. For a sequence to be retained, a match of at least six nucleotides was required to both a V gene segment and a J gene segment. A rearrangement counted as productive if the CDR3 had no stop codons and remained in frame with V and J, and every other rearrangement counted as non-productive. Following IMGT convention, CDR3 was defined as the stretch from the second conserved V-encoded cysteine to the conserved J-encoded phenylalanine. Sequences without an unambiguous match to a single V gene segment were excluded from the earlier analysis of about 600 of the donors. An earlier analysis of around 600 of the donors classified V segments as functional when productive rearrangements were above 56.7% and as segregating when the standard deviation between donors was above 5%. A statistical classification framework was built to diagnose cytomegalovirus status from the catalog of TCR beta chain sequences. A later analysis assigned V and J genes by comparing TCR nucleotide sequences with IMGT/GENE-DB human TR gene sequences. The TCRdist pipeline was used in a later analysis to assign CDR3 sequences and most-parsimonious VDJ recombination scenarios. In a later analysis, each TCR beta chain was defined by its CDR3 amino acid sequence together with its V-gene family, and reads without a unique V-gene family were excluded. In a later analysis, approximately 640 highly shared, low-generation-probability nucleotide sequences were removed to address suspected cross-contamination and a sequencing artifact. For each public chain, a later analysis derived a clonal expansion index from normalized ranks of inferred template counts within each repertoire. In a later analysis, generation probabilities were computed using a VDJ recombination model fitted to out-of-frame rearrangements, and the results were checked against IGoR. Hypergeometric tests were used in a later analysis to score TCR-TCR, TCR-HLA and TCR-CMV co-occurrence, with a repertoire-size bias correction applied to the TCR pairs. In a later analysis, false discovery rates were estimated by permuting HLA or CMV assignments 20 times. In a later analysis, co-occurring TCRs were grouped using DBSCAN, and TCRdist sequence similarity was added for clustering within HLA-allele-positive subsets. For co-occurrence clustering, repertoires with fewer than 30,000 or more than 120,000 public chains were excluded, along with roughly 5 repertoires with anomalous nucleotide sharing. TCRdb stores this immuneACCESS table with in-frame sequences only. Part of the clones is absent; in the studies checked, under half of the shortfall reflects unresolved V genes, and no reason is known for the rest. V and J calls and clone size are those listed in that table; D and trimming were worked out from the DNA. For this sample the table gives about 250,000 clones, of which about three quarters were detected only once. In total, the top ten clones hold roughly 0.45% of the sample.

This specimen belongs to a study of cytomegalovirus exposure and HLA in healthy donors (dated by TCRdb to 2016 to 2017). About the investigation overall: An earlier analysis of 587 of the donors reported 276 Gb of sequence data and 95 million to 140 million unique TCR beta sequences obtained from 150 million to 200 million T cells. Roughly 310 gigabases of sequencing data and tens of millions of unique TCR sequences were included in an early release covering about 700 HLA-typed donors. Of the roughly 430 genotyped donors, approximately 83% fell in the genetic ancestry cluster associated with self-reported Caucasian donors. The study aimed to test whether signatures of past pathogen exposure could be identified by cataloging public T cell receptors. Using immunosequencing, the study profiled T cell repertoires from 500 to 800 subjects and related those repertoires to cytomegalovirus serostatus. Besides the first cohort of under 700 subjects, a separate validation cohort made up of some 110 different subjects was used. To predict cytomegalovirus infection status, the study brought together high-throughput TCR immunosequencing, statistical association of individual TCRs with disease status, and machine learning. A later analysis re-analyzed previously published TCR beta repertoires from roughly 690 donors and added high-resolution HLA genotyping to study TCR occurrence patterns. In the later analysis, no new phenotypic data were used to find candidate immune exposures; instead, reliance was placed on TCR beta sequences and their occurrence across donors. To decide whether each TCR beta V gene segment behaved as functional or pseudogenic, an earlier analysis of approximately 600 of the donors relied on high-throughput TCR beta sequencing. Alongside the repertoire data, information on donor age, sex, ethnicity and CMV serostatus was compiled. Genome-wide SNP genotypes for about three fifths of the 666 donors were used in a later genetic analysis, which treated that subset as a discovery cohort. Every repertoire in the discovery cohort had been generated on one and the same sequencing platform. HLA typing included class I and class II loci at four-digit resolution. The number of typed donors differed by locus: 629-630 for A, B, C, DRB1 and DQB1; some 540 for DQA1; 606 for DPA1; and roughly 450 for DPB1. A few DR-DQ haplotypes were treated as single units for association and clustering because of strong linkage in the cohort. On average, around 240,000 unique TCR beta nucleotide sequences were sequenced per donor among 398 genotyped donors of the cohort, with roughly 18% of those sequences being non-productive. Beyond this particular receptor, the publication reports: Compared with equally common non-associated chains, HLA-associated TCR beta chains in a later analysis were more clonally expanded and had lower generation probabilities. A further reported finding was that TCR beta sequences accurately predicted the HLA-A and HLA-B alleles for most subjects in the first cohort. The only immune exposure information available for the cohort was CMV serostatus. In an earlier analysis of 587 of the donors, most TCR beta V segments appeared in productive rearrangements about 87% or about 30% of the time, broadly matching IMGT annotations. In a later analysis, TCR association rates were found to vary across HLA loci, with the most associated TCRs seen for DRB1 alleles and the fewest for HLA-C alleles. Because counts were too low, seventeen rarely observed V segments, including chromosome 9 orphons, were excluded from the earlier analysis of some 590 of the donors. A few of the identified cytomegalovirus-associated TCR beta chains were confirmed in vitro to be specific for cytomegalovirus antigens. The sequencing pipeline was judged likely to have produced a cluster of highly shared sequence variants as a technical artifact. When HLA alleles, especially DR and DQ, strongly co-occurred, attributing TCR associations to individual alleles was difficult. Correlated functional status among segregating V segments might reflect linkage disequilibrium, but an unknown experimental factor could not be ruled out. The presence/absence analyses assumed that sequencing depth was roughly uniform across donors, and that assumption may not be true. In a later analysis, around 15,000 TCR beta sequences were associated with specific HLA alleles at a false discovery rate of 0.05. An association between a missense DCLRE1C variant and V-gene and J-gene trimming of TCR beta chains was found in a later genetic analysis and replicated in an independent cohort. Only TCR beta chains were sequenced in this cohort, and the absence of alpha or paired-chain data limited detectable features. A total of about 180 TCR beta chains were listed by the study as associated with cytomegalovirus. Cytomegalovirus status was reported to be diagnosed by the classifier with high specificity and sensitivity in both the original and validation cohorts. It was suggested by the authors that the approach could potentially be generalized to other disease states and immunological phenotypes. Because HLA typing was unavailable for some donors at each locus, only the typed subset was used in association tests. The 87-base-pair reads could not distinguish some IMGT-functional V segments, including TRBV6-2 and TRBV6-3, so those segments were excluded. Most CMV-associated TCR beta chains appeared to be HLA-restricted in a later analysis, and the HLA associations seemed to be driven largely by CMV exposure. While some public TCRs were present in many individuals, most TCR sequences turned up only very rarely across donors. According to a later genetic analysis, donors in an Asian-associated ancestry cluster had fewer N-insertions in productive TCRs than the approximately 690-donor mean. Several of the top co-occurrence clusters appeared to be linked to parvovirus B19, influenza, CMV and Epstein-Barr virus, according to a later analysis.

The cohort comprised under 700 healthy bone marrow donors. Cohort members were all nominally healthy when sampled, although unrecorded immune exposures were likely present. The donor was CMV seronegative and was included in the group of a few hundred seronegative cohort members. A peripheral blood sample was collected from each donor, and TCR beta sequencing was performed on peripheral blood mononuclear cells. Genomic DNA was extracted from the blood cell samples with the Qiagen DNeasy Blood Extraction Kit. From V the trimming removes 5 bases and from J it removes 1 base, while the gene matches leave 3 bases of the junction unaccounted for. Based on the germline V gene (reference sequence), the CDR1 and CDR2 sequences are WNHNN and SYGVQD. The CDR3 measures 15 amino acids from cysteine to phenylalanine. CDR3 DNA only is kept here, 45 bases in frame from base 1.

The chain was built from TRBV10-1 and TRBJ2-3, with 10 junctional bases fitting TRBD2. The source is a boy aged 10-17 years in good health and CMV-seronegative. Sequenced sample: PBMCs. The nucleotides are TGCGCCAGCAGTCCTAGCGGGGGACGCACAGATACGCAGTATTTT. This is translated as CASSPSGGRTDTQYF.